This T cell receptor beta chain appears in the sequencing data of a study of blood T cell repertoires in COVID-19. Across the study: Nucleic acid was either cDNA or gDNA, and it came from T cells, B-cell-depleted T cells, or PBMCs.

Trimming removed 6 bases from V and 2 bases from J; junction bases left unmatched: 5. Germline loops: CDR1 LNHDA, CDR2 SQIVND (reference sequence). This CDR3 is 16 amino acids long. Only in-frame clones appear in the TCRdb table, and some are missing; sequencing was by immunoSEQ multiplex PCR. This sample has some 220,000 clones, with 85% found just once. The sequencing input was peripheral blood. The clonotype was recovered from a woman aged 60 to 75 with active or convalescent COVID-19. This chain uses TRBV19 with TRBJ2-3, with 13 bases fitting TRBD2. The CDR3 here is CASSPTSGGSTDTQYF. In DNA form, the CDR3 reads TGTGCCAGTAGCCCGACTAGCGGGGGGTCCACAGATACGCAGTATTTT.